Below, one TCR beta chain is given with its context. Its cognate antigen is unknown. The sample comes from a study of T-cell reconstitution after alpha-beta-depleted transplantation in children. Study-wide findings and caveats: Reportedly, only several hundred clones from non-depleted graft cells drove alpha-beta T-cell counts at about two months. Once a year had passed after transplant, T-cell counts and diversity came mostly from newly produced T cells.

J gave up 4 bases and V 0 bases, and 3 bases lay outside the gene matches. The CDR3 extends over 16 amino acids. Germline CDR1 reads LGHDT; CDR2 reads YNNKEL (reference sequence). Library preparation (for TCRbeta) was performed with unique molecular identifiers. TCRdb reprocessed the PCR reads with MiXCR, giving one entry per CDR3 protein. This table has around 500,000 distinct CDR3 sequences, approximately 22% appearing once. The receptor's source is a boy in the first two years of life who had a stem cell transplant for acute myeloid leukemia, so the T cells may come from the graft donor. J is TRBJ1-6 and V is TRBV3-1; TRBD1 aligns across 7 bases. Sequencing used PBMCs, mostly from graft donor cells, obtained 360 days after TCRalphabeta/CD19-depleted stem cell transplant. This chain's CDR3 is CASSQEGQKYNSPLHF. CDR3 nucleotides: TGTGCCAGCAGCCAAGAGGGACAGAAGTATAATTCACCCCTCCACTTT. The whole variable domain, remainder taken from reference TRBV3-1 and TRBJ1-6, is DTAVSQTPKYLVTQMGNDKSIKCEQNLGHDTMYWYKQDSKKFLKIMFSYNNKELIINETVPNRFSPKSPDKAHLNLHINSLELGDSAVYFCASSQEGQKYNSPLHFGNGTRLTVT.